Each of the 11 T cell receptor beta chains below was sequenced from the same sample in a study of early T cells in non-severe SARS-CoV-2 infection (dated by TCRdb to about 2021). The library was prepared using 5' RACE. The instrument was a NextSeq 500. The public reads were run again by TCRdb, first through fastp at Q25 and then through MiXCR, and only productive beta chains were kept. When rows share a CDR3 protein, they turn into one entry using the most common DNA and genes. The sample profile shows 50,000 to 65,000 distinct CDR3 sequences; around 13% of them were found once. The top ten clonotypes cover around 4.3% of the sample. The sequencing sample was made of whole blood. The receptors here all came from an adult who was a healthcare worker with PCR-confirmed SARS-CoV-2 infection or an uninfected control (not recorded which).

This clonotype was seen more than once but under ten times. The V gene is TRBV7-3, the J gene TRBJ2-3, with D possibly being TRBD1 or TRBD2 (5 bases each). This CDR3 contains 12 residues. Between the trimmed V and J ends, which lost 5 bases and 13 bases, there was a span of 16 bases. CDR1 is SGHTA and CDR2 is FQGTGA in the germline V gene. This CDR3 is CASSLNARGEYF. In DNA form, the CDR3 reads TGTGCCAGCAGCCTGAACGCGCGAGGGGAGTATTTT.

This clonotype came up many times. This chain joins TRBV7-9 and TRBJ2-1; 8 nucleotides agree with TRBD1. The germline V gene encodes CDR1 SEHNR and CDR2 FQNEAQ (reference sequence). This CDR3 has 17 amino acids. J gave up 9 bases and V 3 bases, and 16 bases lay outside the gene matches. The CDR3 spells CASSFMSWDRFDPEQFF. The CDR3 DNA is TGTGCCAGCAGCTTTATGTCGTGGGACAGGTTTGATCCTGAGCAGTTCTTC.

The chain employs TRBV6-5 and TRBJ2-5; no definite D call. V lost 0 bases to trimming and J lost 1 base, with 6 bases between them. This CDR3 region has 14 residues. Germline values: CDR1 MNHEY, CDR2 SVGAGI. CDR3 in amino acids: CASSYSGFQETQYF. The DNA of the CDR3 is TGTGCCAGCAGTTACTCGGGTTTCCAAGAGACCCAGTACTTC.

The genes are TRBV9 and TRBJ2-7; possible D gene TRBD2, 7 bases. Trimming shortened V by 0 bases and J by 0 bases, and 10 bases separated the two germline ends. Germline CDR1 reads SGDLS; CDR2 reads YYNGEE. The CDR3 consists of 15 residues. DNA for the CDR3: TGTGCCAGCAGCGTAGCGGGGGGCCGCTCCTACGAGCAGTACTTC. Amino acid sequence: CASSVAGGRSYEQYF.

As concerns this clonotype: A much larger clone differs from this one at a single base, so this may be a read error. The CDR3 ends on some other residue instead of the conserved phenylalanine or tryptophan, so this is likely a read error. The CDR3 reads CASSLSPPGRGTDTQYL. CDR3 in DNA: TGTGCCAGCAGCTTATCCCCTCCAGGGAGAGGCACAGATACGCAGTATCTT. The J gene is TRBJ2-3, the V gene TRBV11-2; D is tentatively TRBD1 or TRBD2 (5 bases each). This CDR3 has 17 residues. The V and J ends lost 2 bases and 1 base respectively, with 16 bases between them. Germline V gene lookup returns CDR1 SGHAT and CDR2 FQNNGV.

Comment on this clonotype: A read error may be the cause here, since a much bigger clone is one base away. The chain employs TRBV20-1 and TRBJ2-7; TRBD2 aligns across 10 bases. The CDR3 totals 14 residues. CDR1 DFQATT and CDR2 SNEGSKA come from the germline V gene (reference sequence). The trim removed 8 bases at V and 2 bases at J, leaving 9 bases unmatched. This CDR3 reads CSTLAGGFTYEQYF. The CDR3 region has the DNA TGCAGTACTTTAGCGGGGGGCTTCACCTACGAGCAGTACTTC.

This clonotype was recorded at least ten times. The chain recombines TRBV6-5 with TRBJ1-4; D is perhaps TRBD1 (6 bases). This CDR3 contains 13 residues. The V gene lost 7 bases and the J gene lost 7 bases, with 13 bases spanning the gap. The germline V gene encodes CDR1 MNHEY and CDR2 SVGAGI. The CDR3 nucleotides are TGTGCCAGCAATCGGAAGGGGGGTGAAAAACTGTTTTTT. Its translation: CASNRKGGEKLFF.

The genes are TRBV6-2 or TRBV6-3 and TRBJ2-1; tentative D call: TRBD2 (6 bases). The germline V gene has CDR1 MNHEY and CDR2 SVGEGT. The CDR3 sequence is 16 residues long. Trimming stripped 0 bases from V and 10 bases from J, with 19 bases between. The CDR3 region is CASSYSGGAVSGEQFF. The CDR3 DNA follows: TGTGCCAGCAGTTACTCAGGCGGGGCGGTATCGGGGGAGCAGTTCTTC.

This clonotype was counted ten times or more. CDR3 protein: CASRYRASGGNTIYF. The CDR3 coding sequence is TGTGCCAGCAGGTACAGGGCGTCGGGAGGAAACACCATATATTTT. The rearrangement joins TRBV12-3 or TRBV12-4 to TRBJ1-3; tentative D call: TRBD1 (6 bases). The CDR3 is 15 residues long. The V end lost 6 bases, the J end lost 4 bases, and 16 bases lay between the germline ends.

V gene TRBV5-1 combines with J gene TRBJ2-2; TRBD2 is a possible D gene (6 bases). CDR3 length equals 16 residues. Trimming removed 3 bases from V and 1 base from J, with 13 bases in between. The V gene's germline CDR1 is SGHRS and CDR2 YFSETQ. The CDR3 protein is CASSSPGGRNTGELFF. DNA of the CDR3: TGCGCCAGCAGCTCTCCTGGAGGGCGGAACACCGGGGAGCTGTTTTTT.

This clonotype came up a few times. The V and J genes are TRBV29-1 and TRBJ2-5; no clear D gene. The CDR3 covers 14 residues. Per the germline V gene, CDR1 is SQVTM and CDR2 is ANQGSEA. Between the trimmed V and J ends, which lost 4 bases and 5 bases, there was a span of 17 bases. DNA for the CDR3: TGCAGCGTTGGGATAGGAATTTCTACCGAGACCCAGTACTTC. Translating it yields CSVGIGISTETQYF.